This TCR beta chain derives from a study of shared clonotypes between healthy human individuals. With 4 bases removed from V and 2 bases from J, the gap between germline ends came to 12 bases. Looked up from germline, CDR1 is MNHNY and CDR2 is SVGAGI (reference sequence). The CDR3 spans 15 residues. The genomic DNA of each subset was split evenly across several immunoSEQ plates. Profiled with immunoSEQ multiplex PCR; TCRdb holds only in-frame clones, not every one. The data contain over 1.5 million clones, approximately 98% of them seen just once; the ten biggest clones take up 0.45%. Source material: naive CD4+ T cells sorted from blood. Sample subset: CD45RA+ positively selected. The genes are TRBV6-6 and TRBJ1-3; a weak D match, TRBD1 (5 bases). This receptor was taken from a man aged 25-45 years in good health. The CDR3 region has the DNA TGTGCCAGCAGTTCGTCTAGGGGTGCTGGAAACACCATATATTTT. It translates to CASSSSRGAGNTIYF.